The rows below give T cell receptor beta chains drawn from one sample of a study of human T cells and chemical hapten exposure. TCRdb reanalysed the 5' RACE reads using MiXCR and keeps one entry per CDR3 protein. The profile shows 110,000 or so distinct CDR3 sequences, approximately 19% of them singletons. These receptors originate from a human donor in good health. Each CDR3 is given with its conserved first and last residue. D genes are given only for firm matches. Expanded clones are given a class, and other clones once, few, many or no size at all.

D gene,V gene,clone size,CDR3 length,J gene,CDR3 protein,CDR3 DNA
NA,TRBV12-3/TRBV12-4,NA,13,TRBJ2-2,CASSLALTGELFF,TGTGCCAGCAGTTTAGCGTTAACCGGGGAGCTGTTTTTT
TRBD2,TRBV3-1,NA,17,TRBJ2-2,CASSQDHSGRPTGELFF,TGTGCCAGCAGCCAAGATCACAGCGGGAGGCCGACCGGGGAGCTGTTTTTT
NA,TRBV6-5,NA,12,TRBJ2-7,CASGQATYEQYF,TGTGCCAGCGGGCAGGCTACCTACGAGCAGTACTTC
NA,TRBV10-1,few,16,TRBJ1-2,CASRTLWTESNYGYTF,TGCGCCAGCAGGACCCTATGGACAGAATCTAACTATGGCTACACCTTC
NA,TRBV11-2,NA,14,TRBJ1-1,CASSLDHSRTEAFF,TGTGCCAGCAGCTTAGATCATAGCCGCACTGAAGCTTTCTTT
NA,TRBV20-1,NA,13,TRBJ1-1,CSARPVSRYEAFF,TGCAGTGCTAGGCCGGTCAGCCGGTATGAAGCTTTCTTT
NA,TRBV9,NA,13,TRBJ2-3,CASSVGSTDTQYF,TGTGCCAGCAGCGTAGGCTCGACAGATACGCAGTATTTT
NA,TRBV18,NA,15,TRBJ1-6,CASSLVQRGNSPLHF,TGTGCCAGCTCACTAGTACAAAGAGGAAATTCACCCCTCCACTTT
TRBD1,TRBV24-1,few,15,TRBJ2-5,CATSEPDRVQETQYF,TGTGCCACCAGTGAGCCAGACAGGGTGCAAGAGACCCAGTACTTC
TRBD1,TRBV27,once,12,TRBJ1-5,CASKTGSQPQHF,TGTGCCAGCAAGACAGGGAGCCAGCCCCAGCATTTT
TRBD2,TRBV2,NA,13,TRBJ2-5,CASGLAGEETQYF,TGTGCCAGCGGACTAGCGGGAGAGGAGACCCAGTACTTC
NA,TRBV27,NA,17,TRBJ1-6,CASSLSTVDSYNSPLHF,TGTGCCAGCAGTTTATCAACAGTGGACAGCTATAATTCACCCCTCCACTTT
NA,TRBV5-4,NA,17,TRBJ2-4,CASSRGVGGSGKNIQYF,TGTGCCAGCAGTCGGGGGGTAGGGGGCTCGGGCAAAAACATTCAGTACTTC
NA,TRBV29-1,NA,16,TRBJ1-2,CSVVPEDRDFNYGYTF,TGCAGCGTTGTCCCCGAGGACCGGGACTTCAACTATGGCTACACCTTC
TRBD1,TRBV4-1,NA,14,TRBJ2-1,CASRRNTGVYEQFF,TGCGCCAGCAGGCGGAATACAGGGGTCTATGAGCAGTTCTTC
TRBD2,TRBV11-3,few,14,TRBJ2-5,CASSSSSGKETQYF,TGTGCCAGCAGCTCCTCTAGCGGTAAAGAGACCCAGTACTTC
NA,TRBV6-7,few,15,TRBJ1-4,CASSWAGGPIFKLFF,TGTGCCAGCAGTTGGGCCGGGGGTCCCATATTCAAACTGTTTTTT
NA,TRBV7-3,NA,15,TRBJ1-6,CASSLGAPQGSPLHF,TGTGCCAGCAGCTTGGGTGCTCCCCAAGGTTCACCCCTCCACTTT
NA,TRBV18,few,15,TRBJ1-1,CASSPRGAVNTEAFF,TGTGCCAGCTCACCACGAGGGGCAGTAAACACTGAAGCTTTCTTT
TRBD1,TRBV5-1,few,14,TRBJ1-1,CASSSLDRDAEAFF,TGCGCCAGCAGCTCGCTGGACAGGGACGCTGAAGCTTTCTTT
NA,TRBV7-2,few,11,TRBJ2-5,CASSSMETQYF,TGTGCCAGCAGCTCCATGGAGACCCAGTACTTC
TRBD2,TRBV7-3,NA,14,TRBJ2-1,CASSLGTSGSEQFF,TGTGCCAGCAGCTTAGGGACTAGCGGCAGTGAGCAGTTCTTC
TRBD2,TRBV28,once,16,TRBJ2-3,CASSSIGLAAPDTQYF,TGTGCCAGCAGTTCGATCGGACTAGCAGCCCCGGATACGCAGTATTTT
TRBD2,TRBV5-4,NA,15,TRBJ2-5,CASSPRTSIQETQYF,TGTGCCAGCAGCCCGAGGACTAGCATACAAGAGACCCAGTACTTC
NA,TRBV28,many,16,TRBJ2-6,CASSWALDSGANVLTF,TGTGCCAGCAGCTGGGCCCTTGACTCTGGGGCCAACGTCCTGACTTTC
TRBD2,TRBV18,few,16,TRBJ2-1,CASSPDSGRVGNEQFF,TGTGCCAGCTCACCAGATAGCGGGAGAGTCGGAAATGAGCAGTTCTTC
TRBD2,TRBV5-4,NA,17,TRBJ2-1,CASSLAWGLAGNNEQFF,TGTGCCAGCAGCTTGGCTTGGGGGCTAGCGGGGAACAATGAGCAGTTCTTC
TRBD2,TRBV3-1,NA,15,TRBJ2-2,CASSPLTSVAGELFF,TGTGCCAGCAGCCCACTAACTAGCGTCGCCGGGGAGCTGTTTTTT
TRBD2,TRBV5-1,few,19,TRBJ2-3,CASSLALTSGPGGTDTQYF,TGCGCCAGCAGCTTGGCCTTGACTAGCGGCCCAGGGGGCACAGATACGCAGTATTTT
TRBD2,TRBV20-1,few,18,TRBJ2-3,CSARAGNVAGVGTDTQYF,TGCAGTGCTAGAGCCGGAAACGTAGCGGGAGTAGGCACAGATACGCAGTATTTT
TRBD1,TRBV29-1,NA,13,TRBJ1-2,CSAGGTGDYGYTF,TGCAGCGCTGGAGGGACAGGGGACTATGGCTACACCTTC
TRBD2,TRBV20-1,NA,14,TRBJ2-7,CSADRLAGIYEQYF,TGCAGTGCGGACCGACTAGCGGGAATCTACGAGCAGTACTTC
NA,TRBV7-9,few,15,TRBJ1-3,CASSLVGGAGNTIYF,TGTGCCAGCAGCTTAGTTGGCGGAGCTGGAAACACCATATATTTT
TRBD2,TRBV6-6,NA,16,TRBJ2-1,CASTSISGSSYNEQFF,TGTGCCAGCACCAGCATTAGCGGGAGCTCCTACAATGAGCAGTTCTTC
NA,TRBV29-1,few,11,TRBJ2-3,CSGGSPDTQYF,TGCAGCGGAGGGAGTCCAGATACGCAGTATTTT
NA,TRBV6-5,NA,16,TRBJ2-1,CASSWEGGPANNEQFF,TGTGCCAGCAGTTGGGAGGGGGGTCCAGCGAACAATGAGCAGTTCTTC
TRBD1,TRBV7-8,NA,15,TRBJ1-2,CASSTRQGANYGYTF,TGTGCCAGCAGCACTCGACAGGGGGCTAACTATGGCTACACCTTC
NA,TRBV27,NA,14,TRBJ2-3,CASSLQKGTDTQYF,TGTGCCAGCAGTCTTCAGAAGGGCACAGATACGCAGTATTTT
NA,TRBV5-1,few,13,TRBJ2-7,CASSLFVIDEQYF,TGCGCCAGCAGCTTGTTCGTAATCGACGAGCAGTACTTC
TRBD1,TRBV6-1,few,15,TRBJ1-1,CASDRDRDLNTEAFF,TGTGCCAGCGATAGGGACAGGGACTTGAACACTGAAGCTTTCTTT
NA,TRBV28,few,14,TRBJ1-5,CAGRPGLSNQPQHF,TGTGCCGGCAGACCGGGACTTAGCAATCAGCCCCAGCATTTT
NA,TRBV4-1,NA,13,TRBJ2-5,CASSLAYQETQYF,TGCGCCAGCAGCCTCGCCTACCAAGAGACCCAGTACTTC
NA,TRBV20-1,few,13,TRBJ2-1,CSARAGVSAEQFF,TGCAGTGCTAGAGCGGGGGTCTCGGCTGAGCAGTTCTTC
NA,TRBV7-2,once,14,TRBJ2-7,CASSSGNRPYEQYF,TGTGCCAGCAGCTCCGGCAACCGGCCCTACGAGCAGTACTTC
NA,TRBV11-2,few,14,TRBJ2-2,CASSKRQNTGELFF,TGTGCCAGCAGCAAGCGACAGAACACCGGGGAGCTGTTTTTT
NA,TRBV19,NA,15,TRBJ2-7,CASSTTGTYLYEQYF,TGTGCCAGTAGTACTACCGGGACATACCTCTACGAGCAGTACTTC
NA,TRBV28,few,13,TRBJ2-7,CASSLSGGNEQYF,TGTGCCAGCAGTTTATCTGGCGGGAACGAGCAGTACTTC